The clone carrying this TCR beta chain was observed a few times. These data come from a study of T cell changes during pregnancy in multiple sclerosis. Germline CDR1 is MNHEY and CDR2 is SMNVEV (reference sequence). V was pared by 4 bases and J by 0 bases, with 10 bases of the junction left unmatched. The CDR3 runs 19 residues. Sequencing was performed with immunoSEQ multiplex PCR; in TCRdb, only in-frame clones are kept and a portion is missing. The sample includes about 48,000 clones, approximately 95% seen only once; the top ten take 0.4% to 0.55%. The sequencing here drew on CD4+ T cells from peripheral blood mononuclear cells, taken in the first trimester of pregnancy. The chain employs TRBV27 and TRBJ2-3; the match to TRBD2 covers 13 bases. This clonotype was obtained from a female donor with multiple sclerosis, enrolled in a pregnancy study. The chain's CDR3 is CASSSIRLAGGPSTDTQYF. The CDR3 coding sequence is TGTGCCAGCAGTTCAATCCGACTAGCGGGGGGCCCTAGCACAGATACGCAGTATTTT.